The clone carrying this T cell receptor beta chain appeared many times. What it binds is unknown. The time point was: persistent/refractory GD, antithyroid drugs over 5 years with positive TRAb. With RNA extracted from PBMCs as input, the TCR library was made. The data are from a study of regulatory T cells in long-lasting Graves disease. Overall study: Those with persistent Graves' disease had received antithyroid drugs for over 5 years with positive TSH receptor antibodies. Whole-study results and caveats: With 2,500 to 3,500 shared public clonotypes, persistent patients exceeded new patients, who shared roughly 920.

Arm-PCR with iRepertoire HTBI primers amplified the CDR3 regions for these TCR beta libraries. Via MiXCR, TCRdb re-called the multiplex PCR reads, giving one row per CDR3 protein. The repertoire consists of roughly 500,000 distinct CDR3 sequences, with about 22% occurring once and the leading ten covering roughly 7%. The germline gives CDR1 MGHDK, CDR2 SYGVNS. The CDR3 has 14 amino acids. V lost 7 bases, J lost 0 bases, and 9 bases lay in between. The chain is built from TRBV25-1 and TRBJ1-4; unclear D gene. The TCR sequence derives from a female donor with Graves disease. The material was peripheral blood mononuclear cells (PBMCs), obtained when the disease was refractory, from a patient treated with antithyroid drugs. The CDR3 sequence is CASTDPATNEKLFF. CDR3 DNA: TGTGCCAGCACGGACCCCGCAACTAATGAAAAACTGTTTTTT.